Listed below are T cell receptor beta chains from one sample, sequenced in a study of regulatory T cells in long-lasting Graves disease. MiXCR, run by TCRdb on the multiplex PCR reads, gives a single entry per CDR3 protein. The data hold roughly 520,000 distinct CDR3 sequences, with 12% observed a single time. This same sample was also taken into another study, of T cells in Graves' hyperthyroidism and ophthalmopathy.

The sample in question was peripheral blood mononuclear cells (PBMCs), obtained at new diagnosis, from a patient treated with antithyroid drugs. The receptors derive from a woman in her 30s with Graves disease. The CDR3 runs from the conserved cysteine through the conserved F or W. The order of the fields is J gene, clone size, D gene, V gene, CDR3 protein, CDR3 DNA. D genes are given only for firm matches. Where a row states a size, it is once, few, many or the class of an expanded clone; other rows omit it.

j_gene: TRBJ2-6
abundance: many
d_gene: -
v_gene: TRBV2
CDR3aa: CAHMGSGANVLTF
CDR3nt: TGTGCCCACATGGGATCTGGGGCCAACGTCCTGACTTTC

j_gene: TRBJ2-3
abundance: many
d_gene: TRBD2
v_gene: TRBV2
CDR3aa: CASSVTSGTSTDTQYF
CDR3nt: TGTGCCAGCAGTGTGACTAGCGGGACAAGCACAGATACGCAGTATTTT

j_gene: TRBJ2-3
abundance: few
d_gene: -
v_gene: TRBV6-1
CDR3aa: CASSAPGSDTQYF
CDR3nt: TGTGCCAGCAGTGCCCCAGGGTCAGATACGCAGTATTTT

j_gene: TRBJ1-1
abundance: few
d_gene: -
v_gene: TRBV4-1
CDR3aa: CASSHPASRVTEAFF
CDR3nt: TGCGCCAGCAGTCACCCAGCGTCGCGGGTCACTGAAGCTTTCTTT

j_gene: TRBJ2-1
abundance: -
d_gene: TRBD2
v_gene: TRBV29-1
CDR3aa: CSVGAGAVSSHYNEQFF
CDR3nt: TGCAGCGTTGGGGCGGGAGCCGTAAGTTCCCACTACAATGAGCAGTTCTTC

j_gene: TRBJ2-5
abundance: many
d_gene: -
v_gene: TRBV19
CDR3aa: CASSIGGSIQETQYF
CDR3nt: TGTGCCAGTAGTATAGGAGGCAGCATCCAAGAGACCCAGTACTTC

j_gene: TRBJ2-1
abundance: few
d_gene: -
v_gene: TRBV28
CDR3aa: CASSLSGPNNEQFF
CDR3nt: TGTGCCAGCAGTTTAAGCGGGCCGAACAATGAGCAGTTCTTC

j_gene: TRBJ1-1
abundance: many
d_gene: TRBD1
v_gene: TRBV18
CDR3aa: CASSSSGGAGTEAFF
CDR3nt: TGTGCCAGCTCGTCCTCAGGGGGCGCGGGCACTGAAGCTTTCTTT

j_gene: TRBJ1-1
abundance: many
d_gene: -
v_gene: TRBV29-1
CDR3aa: CSVVGETAEAFF
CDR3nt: TGCAGCGTTGTAGGGGAAACAGCGGAAGCTTTCTTT

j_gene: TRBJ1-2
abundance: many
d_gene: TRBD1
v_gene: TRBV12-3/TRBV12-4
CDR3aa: CASSLRDSRNYGYTF
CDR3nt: TGTGCCAGCAGTTTACGGGACAGCAGAAACTATGGCTACACCTTC

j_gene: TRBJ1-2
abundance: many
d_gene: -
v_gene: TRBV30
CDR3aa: CAWTLAFSYGYTF
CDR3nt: TGTGCCTGGACATTGGCGTTTTCCTATGGCTACACCTTC

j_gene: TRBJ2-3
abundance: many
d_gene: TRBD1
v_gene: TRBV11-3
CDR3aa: CASSPQTGDTQYF
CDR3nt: TGTGCCAGCAGCCCCCAGACAGGGGATACGCAGTATTTT

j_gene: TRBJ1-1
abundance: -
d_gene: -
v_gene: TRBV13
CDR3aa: CASSLEGDGILDEAFF
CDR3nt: TGTGCCAGCAGCTTAGAAGGGGACGGGATTTTGGATGAAGCTTTCTTT

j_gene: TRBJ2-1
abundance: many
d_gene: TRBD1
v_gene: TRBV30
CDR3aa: CAWSYRQGDEQFF
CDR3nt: TGTGCCTGGAGTTACAGACAGGGCGATGAGCAGTTCTTC

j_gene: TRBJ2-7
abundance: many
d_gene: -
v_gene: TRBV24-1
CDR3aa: CATSEGTTATGESEQYF
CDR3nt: TGTGCCACCAGTGAGGGGACCACTGCGACTGGAGAGAGCGAGCAGTACTTC

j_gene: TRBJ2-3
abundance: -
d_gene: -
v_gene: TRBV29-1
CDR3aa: CSVALSTDTQYF
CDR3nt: TGCAGCGTCGCCTTGAGCACAGATACGCAGTATTTT

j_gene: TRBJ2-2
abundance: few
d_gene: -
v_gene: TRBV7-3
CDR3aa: CASRRSGSGELFF
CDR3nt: TGTGCCAGCAGACGATCAGGGTCCGGGGAGCTGTTTTTT

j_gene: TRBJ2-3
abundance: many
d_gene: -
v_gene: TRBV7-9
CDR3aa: CASSLVPQLPDTQYF
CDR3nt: TGTGCCAGCAGCTTAGTCCCCCAGCTCCCAGATACGCAGTATTTT

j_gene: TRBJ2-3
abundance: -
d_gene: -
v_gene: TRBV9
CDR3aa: CASSGLNPMAAQYF
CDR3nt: TGTGCCAGCAGCGGTCTCAATCCTATGGCTGCGCAGTATTTT

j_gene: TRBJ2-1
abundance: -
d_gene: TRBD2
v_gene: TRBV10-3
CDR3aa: CAISESGLAGVSIHEQFF
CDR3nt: TGTGCCATCAGTGAGTCAGGGCTAGCGGGAGTTTCCATCCATGAGCAGTTCTTC

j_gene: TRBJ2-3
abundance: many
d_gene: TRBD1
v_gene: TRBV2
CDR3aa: CASRRRETGGTDTQYF
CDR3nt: TGTGCCAGCAGGCGGCGCGAGACAGGGGGCACAGATACGCAGTATTTT

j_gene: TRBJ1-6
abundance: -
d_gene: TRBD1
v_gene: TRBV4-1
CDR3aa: CASSQDGQGTNSPLHF
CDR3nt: TGCGCCAGCAGCCAAGACGGACAGGGTACCAATTCACCCCTCCACTTT

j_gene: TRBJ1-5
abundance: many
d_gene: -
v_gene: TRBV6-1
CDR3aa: CASRARGLSNQPQHF
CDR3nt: TGTGCCAGCAGGGCCAGGGGTCTTAGCAATCAGCCCCAGCATTTT

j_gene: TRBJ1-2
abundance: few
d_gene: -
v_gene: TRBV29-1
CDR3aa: CSFSPDGSNYGYTF
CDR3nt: TGCAGCTTTTCCCCGGACGGATCCAACTATGGCTACACCTTC

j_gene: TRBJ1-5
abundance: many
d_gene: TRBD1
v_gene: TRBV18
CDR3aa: CASSEEGQVLNQPQHF
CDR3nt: TGTGCCAGCTCAGAAGAGGGACAGGTCTTGAATCAGCCCCAGCATTTT

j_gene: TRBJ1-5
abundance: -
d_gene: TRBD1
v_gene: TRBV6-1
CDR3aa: CASRGTGGRVNQPQHF
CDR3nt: TGTGCCAGCAGAGGGACAGGGGGCCGGGTCAATCAGCCCCAGCATTTT

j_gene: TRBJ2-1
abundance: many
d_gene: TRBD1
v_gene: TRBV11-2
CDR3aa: CASSLRGLWYNEQFF
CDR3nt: TGTGCCAGCAGCCTCAGGGGGCTGTGGTACAATGAGCAGTTCTTC

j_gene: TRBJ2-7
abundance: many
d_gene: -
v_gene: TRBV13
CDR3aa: CASSLRPRGPEQYF
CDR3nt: TGTGCCAGCAGCCTCCGTCCCCGAGGTCCCGAGCAGTACTTC

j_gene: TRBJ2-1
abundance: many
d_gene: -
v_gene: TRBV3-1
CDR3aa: CASSQRAGRANEQFF
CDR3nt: TGTGCCAGCAGCCAAAGGGCGGGCCGGGCGAATGAGCAGTTCTTC

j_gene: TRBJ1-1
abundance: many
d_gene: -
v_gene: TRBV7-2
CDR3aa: CASSLFRDHERGGSPQNTEAFF
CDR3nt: TGTGCCAGCAGCTTATTTAGGGACCACGAACGAGGCGGCAGCCCCCAGAACACTGAAGCTTTCTTT

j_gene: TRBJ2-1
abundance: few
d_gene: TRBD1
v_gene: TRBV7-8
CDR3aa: CASSLLGQGFNAEQFF
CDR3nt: TGTGCCAGCAGCTTATTGGGACAGGGGTTTAATGCCGAGCAGTTCTTC

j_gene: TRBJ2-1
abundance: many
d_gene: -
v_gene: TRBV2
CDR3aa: CASSDPSAHSRSYNEQFF
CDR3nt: TGTGCCAGCAGTGACCCTTCGGCCCACAGCCGCTCCTACAATGAGCAGTTCTTC

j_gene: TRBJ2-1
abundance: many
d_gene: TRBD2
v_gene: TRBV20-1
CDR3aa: CSAPLGTSGSYGEQFF
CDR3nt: TGCAGTGCCCCATTGGGGACTAGCGGGAGTTACGGTGAGCAGTTCTTC

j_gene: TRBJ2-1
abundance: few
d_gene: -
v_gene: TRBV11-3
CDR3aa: CASGPYPGVLNEQFF
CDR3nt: TGTGCCAGCGGCCCCTACCCGGGAGTATTGAATGAGCAGTTCTTC

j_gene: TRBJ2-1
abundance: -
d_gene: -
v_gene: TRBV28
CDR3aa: CASKREGSYNEQFF
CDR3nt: TGTGCCAGCAAGCGAGAGGGATCCTACAATGAGCAGTTCTTC

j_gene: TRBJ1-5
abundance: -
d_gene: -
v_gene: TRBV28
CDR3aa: CASRTVNQPQHF
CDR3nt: TGTGCCAGCAGAACAGTGAATCAGCCCCAGCATTTT

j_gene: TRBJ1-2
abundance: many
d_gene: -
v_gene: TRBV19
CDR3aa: CASSSNPAANYGYTF
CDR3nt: TGTGCCAGTAGTTCAAACCCCGCCGCAAACTATGGCTACACCTTC

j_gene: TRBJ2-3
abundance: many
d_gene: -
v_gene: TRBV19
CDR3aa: CASSMGTLYNTDTQYF
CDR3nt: TGTGCCAGTAGTATGGGGACACTTTACAACACAGATACGCAGTATTTT

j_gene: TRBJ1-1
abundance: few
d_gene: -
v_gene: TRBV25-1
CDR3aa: CASSVVASSFGAFF
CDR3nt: TGTGCCAGCAGTGTAGTGGCGTCCTCGTTTGGGGCTTTCTTT

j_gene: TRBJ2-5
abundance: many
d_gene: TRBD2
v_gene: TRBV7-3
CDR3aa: CASSHRRASGTETQYF
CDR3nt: TGTGCCAGCAGCCACAGGCGGGCTAGCGGGACAGAGACCCAGTACTTC

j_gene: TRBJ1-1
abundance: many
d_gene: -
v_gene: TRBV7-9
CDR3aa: CASSRRVAEAFF
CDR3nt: TGTGCCAGCAGCCGGAGGGTGGCTGAAGCTTTCTTT

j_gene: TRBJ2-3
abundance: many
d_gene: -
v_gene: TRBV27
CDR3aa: CASSSYVGSTDTQYF
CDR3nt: TGTGCCAGCAGTTCCTACGTGGGGAGCACAGATACGCAGTATTTT